Shown below are 3 T cell receptor beta chains from a single sample sequenced in a study of tumor-infiltrating lymphocytes in primary liver carcinoma. Co-extraction of RNA and DNA was performed on about 19-30 mg of unsorted bulk tissue. Using a constant-region primer together with ProtoScript II reverse transcriptase, TCR beta cDNA was made from around 0.55 ug of total RNA. Library construction for TCR beta comprised three nested multiplex PCR rounds performed with slightly modified ARM-PCR. TRBV1-TRBV30 forward primers and a C-beta reverse primer were used in the first two PCR rounds, which each ran for approximately 11 cycles. TCRdb analysed the multiplex PCR reads with MiXCR anew, one entry per CDR3 protein. This repertoire shows about 75,000 distinct CDR3 sequences, roughly 72% found once; its top ten account for 26%. The sample taken for sequencing was tumor-adjacent normal liver tissue. Receptors were obtained from a middle-aged man with primary liver carcinoma and hepatitis B virus infection.

In the case of this clonotype: The conserved phenylalanine or tryptophan normally closing the CDR3 is absent here, so this likely arose from a read error. The chain uses TRBV11-3 and TRBJ2-1; TRBD2 matches 8 bases. The CDR3 is made up of 15 amino acids. The V and J ends lost 10 bases and 7 bases, in that order; junction bases with no gene match: 15. Germline values: CDR1 SGHNT, CDR2 YENEEA. The CDR3 bases are TGTGCCAACAGAGCCGGGACTAGAGAGATTAATGAGCAGTTCCTC. Translating gives CANRAGTREINEQFL.

This clonotype showed up just once. A single base separates this from a much larger clone, so it may be a read error. This chain connects TRBV5-1 to TRBJ2-7, with D tentatively TRBD2 (5 bases). The germline V and J ends were trimmed by 4 bases and 1 base, with 15 bases remaining between them. Germline values: CDR1 SGHRS, CDR2 YFSETQ. The CDR3 loop spans 15 amino acids. The CDR3 DNA reads TGCGCCAGCAGCCATGGGATAGGGAGATCCTACGAGCAGTACTTC. Translation gives CASSHGIGRSYEQYF.

The chain joins TRBV7-8 to TRBJ2-1, with 16 bases lining up with TRBD2. V trimming: 1 base; J trimming: 9 bases; junction bases outside the gene matches: 3. This CDR3 spans 16 amino acids. The germline gives CDR1 SGHVS, CDR2 FQNEAQ. CDR3 nucleotide sequence: TGTGCCAGCAGCTTAGTGGGACTAGCGGGAGGGGTTGAGCAGTTCTTC. Translation: CASSLVGLAGGVEQFF.